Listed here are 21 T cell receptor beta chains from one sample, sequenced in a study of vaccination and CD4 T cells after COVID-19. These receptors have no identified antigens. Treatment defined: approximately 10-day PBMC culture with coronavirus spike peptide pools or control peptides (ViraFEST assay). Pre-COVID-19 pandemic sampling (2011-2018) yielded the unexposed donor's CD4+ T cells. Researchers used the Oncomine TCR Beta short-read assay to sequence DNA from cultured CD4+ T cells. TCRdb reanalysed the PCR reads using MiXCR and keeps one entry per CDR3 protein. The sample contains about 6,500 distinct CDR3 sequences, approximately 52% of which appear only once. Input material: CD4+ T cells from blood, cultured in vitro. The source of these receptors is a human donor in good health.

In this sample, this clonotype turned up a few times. CDR3 loop: CASSLADLTPQHF. The DNA for the CDR3 is TGTGCCAGCAGCTTAGCGGACCTAACGCCCCAGCATTTT. The gene calls are TRBV7-2 and TRBJ1-5; D unclear. The CDR3 loop spans 13 amino acids. V was pared by 0 bases and J by 9 bases, with 9 bases between. The germline gives CDR1 SGHTA, CDR2 FQGNSA.

As DNA, the CDR3 is TGCGCCAGCAGCCAAGATCTTTGGGGAAAAGCCAAAAACATTCAGTACTTC. It codes for CASSQDLWGKAKNIQYF. The chain joins TRBV4-3 to TRBJ2-4; no clear D. The CDR3 spans 17 residues. In germline, CDR1 is LGHNA, CDR2 YSLEER. With 0 bases removed from V and 0 bases from J, the gap between germline ends came to 12 bases.

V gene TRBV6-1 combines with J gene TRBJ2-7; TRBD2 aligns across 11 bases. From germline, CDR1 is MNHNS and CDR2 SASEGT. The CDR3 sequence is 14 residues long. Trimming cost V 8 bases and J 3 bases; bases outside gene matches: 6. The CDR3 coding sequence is TGTGCCAGCCATACTAGCGGGGGACTCTACGAGCAGTACTTC. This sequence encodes CASHTSGGLYEQYF.

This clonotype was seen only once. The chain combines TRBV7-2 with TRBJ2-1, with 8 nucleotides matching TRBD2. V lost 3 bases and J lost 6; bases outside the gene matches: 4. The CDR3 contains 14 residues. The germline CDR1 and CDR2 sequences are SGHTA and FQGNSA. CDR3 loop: CASSLDGRANEQFF. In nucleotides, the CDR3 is TGTGCCAGCAGCTTGGACGGGAGGGCCAATGAGCAGTTCTTC. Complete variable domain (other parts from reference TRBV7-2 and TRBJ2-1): GAGVSQSPSNKVTEKGKDVELRCDPISGHTALYWYRQSLGQGLEFLIYFQGNSAPDKSGLPSDRFSAERTGGSVSTLTIQRTQQEDSAVYLCASSLDGRANEQFFGPGTRLTVL.

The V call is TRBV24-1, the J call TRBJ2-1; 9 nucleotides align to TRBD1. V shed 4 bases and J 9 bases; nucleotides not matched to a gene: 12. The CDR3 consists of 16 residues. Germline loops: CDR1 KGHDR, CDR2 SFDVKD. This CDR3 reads CATSDSGQGDPFEQFF. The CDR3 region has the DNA TGTGCCACCAGTGACTCGGGACAGGGTGACCCCTTTGAGCAGTTCTTC.

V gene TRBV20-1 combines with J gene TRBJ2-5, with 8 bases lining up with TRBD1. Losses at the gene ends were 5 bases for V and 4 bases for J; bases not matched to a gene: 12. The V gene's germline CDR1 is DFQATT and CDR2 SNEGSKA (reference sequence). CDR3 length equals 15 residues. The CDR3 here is CSARRPGQGGETQYF. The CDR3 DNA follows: TGCAGTGCTCGTCGTCCCGGACAGGGTGGAGAGACCCAGTACTTC.

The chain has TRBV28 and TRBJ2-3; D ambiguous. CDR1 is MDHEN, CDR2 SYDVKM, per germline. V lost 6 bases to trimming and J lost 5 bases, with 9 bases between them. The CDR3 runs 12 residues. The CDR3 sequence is CASSPFGDTQYF. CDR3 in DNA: TGTGCCAGCAGCCCCTTTGGAGATACGCAGTATTTT.

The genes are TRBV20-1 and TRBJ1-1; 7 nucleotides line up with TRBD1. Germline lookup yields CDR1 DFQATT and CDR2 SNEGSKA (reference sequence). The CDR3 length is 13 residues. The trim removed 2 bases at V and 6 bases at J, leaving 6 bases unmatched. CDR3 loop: CSARFSGGSEAFF. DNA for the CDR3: TGCAGTGCTAGATTTTCAGGGGGGTCTGAAGCTTTCTTT.

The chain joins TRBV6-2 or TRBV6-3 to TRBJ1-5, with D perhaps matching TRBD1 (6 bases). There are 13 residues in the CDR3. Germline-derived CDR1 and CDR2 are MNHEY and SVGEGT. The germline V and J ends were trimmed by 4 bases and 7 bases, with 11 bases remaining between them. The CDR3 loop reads CASSLTGNQPQHF. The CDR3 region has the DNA TGTGCCAGCAGTTTAACAGGGAACCAGCCCCAGCATTTT.

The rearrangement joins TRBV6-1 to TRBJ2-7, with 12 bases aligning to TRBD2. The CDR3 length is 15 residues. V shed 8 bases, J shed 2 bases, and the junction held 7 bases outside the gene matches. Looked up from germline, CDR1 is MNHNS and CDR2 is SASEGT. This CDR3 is CASRTSGTLTYEQYF. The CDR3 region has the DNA TGTGCCAGCCGGACTAGCGGGACTCTAACCTACGAGCAGTACTTC.

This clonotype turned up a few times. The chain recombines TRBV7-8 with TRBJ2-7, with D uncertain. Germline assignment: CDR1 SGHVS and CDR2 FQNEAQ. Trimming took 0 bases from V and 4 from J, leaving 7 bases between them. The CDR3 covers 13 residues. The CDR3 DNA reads TGTGCCAGCAGCTTAGCGACCGATTACGAGCAGTACTTC. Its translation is CASSLATDYEQYF.

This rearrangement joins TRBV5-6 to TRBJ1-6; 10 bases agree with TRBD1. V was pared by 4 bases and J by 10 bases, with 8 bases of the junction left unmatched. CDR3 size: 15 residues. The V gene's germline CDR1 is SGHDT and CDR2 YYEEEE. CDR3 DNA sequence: TGTGCCAGCAGCGCCTTCGACAGGGGGCAATCACCCCTCCACTTT. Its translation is CASSAFDRGQSPLHF.

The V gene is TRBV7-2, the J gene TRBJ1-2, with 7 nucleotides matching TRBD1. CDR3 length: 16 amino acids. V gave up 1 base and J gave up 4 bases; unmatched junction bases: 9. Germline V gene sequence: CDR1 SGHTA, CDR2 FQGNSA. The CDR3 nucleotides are TGTGCCAGCAGCTTAGAGAGGGGGCGGACGGGCTATGGCTACACCTTC. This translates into CASSLERGRTGYGYTF. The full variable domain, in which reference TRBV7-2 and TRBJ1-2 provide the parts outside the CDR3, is GAGVSQSPSNKVTEKGKDVELRCDPISGHTALYWYRQSLGQGLEFLIYFQGNSAPDKSGLPSDRFSAERTGGSVSTLTIQRTQQEDSAVYLCASSLERGRTGYGYTFGSGTRLTVV.

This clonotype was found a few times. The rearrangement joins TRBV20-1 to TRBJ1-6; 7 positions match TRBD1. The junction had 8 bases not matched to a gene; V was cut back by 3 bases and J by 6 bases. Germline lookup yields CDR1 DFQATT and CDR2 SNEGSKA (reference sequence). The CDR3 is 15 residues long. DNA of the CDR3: TGCAGTGCTAGCGACAGGGCTAGGGTTAATTCACCCCTCCACTTT. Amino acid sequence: CSASDRARVNSPLHF.

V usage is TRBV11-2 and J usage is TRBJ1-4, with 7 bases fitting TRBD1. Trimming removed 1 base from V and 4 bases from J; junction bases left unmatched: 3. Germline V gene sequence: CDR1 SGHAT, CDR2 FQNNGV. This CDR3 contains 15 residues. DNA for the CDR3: TGTGCCAGCAGCTTAGGCGACAGGGATAATGAAAAACTGTTTTTT. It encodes CASSLGDRDNEKLFF.

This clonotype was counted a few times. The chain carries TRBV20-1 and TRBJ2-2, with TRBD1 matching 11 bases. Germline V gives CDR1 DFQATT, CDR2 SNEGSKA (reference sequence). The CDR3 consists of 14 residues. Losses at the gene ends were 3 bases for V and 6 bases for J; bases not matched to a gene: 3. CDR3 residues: CSASGQGAAGELFF. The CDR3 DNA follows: TGCAGTGCTAGCGGACAGGGGGCTGCCGGGGAGCTGTTTTTT.

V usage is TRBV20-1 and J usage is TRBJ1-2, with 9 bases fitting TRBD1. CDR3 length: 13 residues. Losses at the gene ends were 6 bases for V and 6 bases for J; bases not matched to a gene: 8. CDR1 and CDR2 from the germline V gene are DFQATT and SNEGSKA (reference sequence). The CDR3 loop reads CSAPGQGWHGYTF. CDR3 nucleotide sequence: TGCAGTGCCCCTGGACAGGGGTGGCATGGCTACACCTTC.

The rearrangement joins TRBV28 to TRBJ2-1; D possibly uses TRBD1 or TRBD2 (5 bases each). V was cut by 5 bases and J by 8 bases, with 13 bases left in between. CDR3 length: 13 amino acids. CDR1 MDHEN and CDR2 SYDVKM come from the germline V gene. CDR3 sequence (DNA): TGTGCCAGCAGTGGGACGCTTAGCCATGAGCAGTTCTTC. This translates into CASSGTLSHEQFF.

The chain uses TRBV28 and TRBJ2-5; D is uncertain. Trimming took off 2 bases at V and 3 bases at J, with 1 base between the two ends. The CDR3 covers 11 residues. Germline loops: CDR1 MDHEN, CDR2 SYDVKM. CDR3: CASSLEETQYF. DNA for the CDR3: TGTGCCAGCAGTTTAGAAGAGACCCAGTACTTC. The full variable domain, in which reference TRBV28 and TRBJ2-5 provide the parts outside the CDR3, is DVKVTQSSRYLVKRTGEKVFLECVQDMDHENMFWYRQDPGLGLRLIYFSYDVKMKEKGDIPEGYSVSREKKERFSLILESASTNQTSMYLCASSLEETQYFGPGTRLLVL.

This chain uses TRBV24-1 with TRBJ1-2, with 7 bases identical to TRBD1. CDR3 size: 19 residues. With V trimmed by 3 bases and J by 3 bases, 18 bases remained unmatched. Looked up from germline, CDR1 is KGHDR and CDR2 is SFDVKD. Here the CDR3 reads CATSDRVRDSPSKDYGYTF. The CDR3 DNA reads TGTGCCACCAGTGATAGAGTCCGGGACAGTCCCTCAAAGGACTATGGCTACACCTTC.

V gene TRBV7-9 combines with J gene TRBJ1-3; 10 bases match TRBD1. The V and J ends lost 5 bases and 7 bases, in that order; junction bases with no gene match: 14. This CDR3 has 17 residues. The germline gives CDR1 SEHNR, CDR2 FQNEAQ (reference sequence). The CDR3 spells CASSQIRQGAMMNTIYF. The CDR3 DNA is TGTGCCAGCAGCCAAATTCGACAGGGGGCCATGATGAACACCATATATTTT. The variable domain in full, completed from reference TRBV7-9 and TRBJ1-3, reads DTGVSQNPRHKITKRGQNVTFRCDPISEHNRLYWYRQTLGQGPEFLTYFQNEAQLEKSRLLSDRFSAERPKGSFSTLEIQRTEQGDSAMYLCASSQIRQGAMMNTIYFGEGSWLTVV.